Sequencing of this TCR beta chain was carried out in a study of CD8 T cells in ankylosing spondylitis (dated by TCRdb to the late 2010s). About the full investigation: T cell receptor beta repertoires were profiled in healthy donors and ankylosing spondylitis patients so that disease-linked TCR variants could be found. The whole study cohort included about a hundred healthy donors and around 24 ankylosing spondylitis patients. Peripheral blood was sampled, and synovial fluid was also collected from ankylosing spondylitis patients. Results the study describes overall, beyond this receptor: Blood from ankylosing spondylitis patients appeared to be characterized by a TCR beta motif composed of several highly homologous amino acid variants. A CD8+ phenotype was shown by the disease-linked clones, which were found at relatively low frequencies in peripheral blood. The disease-linked clones were reported as significantly enriched in matched synovial fluid samples from ankylosing spondylitis patients. Some TCR beta motif variants had previously been reported in synovial fluid and blood of reactive arthritis patients, which suggested common disease-initiation mechanisms.

Sequencing relied on an Illumina HiSeq 2500. TCR beta libraries were prepared by quantitative 5'-RACE with molecular barcodes. Per the original workflow: A new computational method based on a probabilistic model of VDJ rearrangement was used to identify disease-linked TCR variants. The public reads were run again by TCRdb, first through fastp at Q25 and then through MiXCR, and only productive beta chains were kept. Rows with one shared CDR3 protein collapse into an entry with the most common genes and DNA. The V and J calls, along with clone size, are taken from TCRdb and not from the paper's own processing. The sample table lists about 130,000 distinct CDR3 sequences, just under 7.5% of them with a count of one. Jointly, the top ten make up 12% of the sample. This clonotype was counted ten times or more. Its antigen is unknown. No per-base quality is available; no much larger clone lies one base away.

CDR1 and CDR2, per the germline V gene, are SGHRS and YFSETQ. The CDR3 runs 17 amino acids, cysteine and phenylalanine included. The entry retains the CDR3 DNA only, 51 bases that are in frame from base 1. From V the trimming removes 3 bases and from J it removes 6 bases, while the gene matches leave 14 bases of the junction unaccounted for. The TCR comes from a female donor with ankylosing spondylitis or in good health (not recorded which). The sample was blood, either unsorted or a sorted T cell fraction (not recorded which). The V gene is TRBV5-1 and the J gene is TRBJ1-2, and TRBD1 aligns with 10 junction nucleotides. The CDR3 protein: CASSYWTGGIRLDGYTF. The DNA is TGCGCCAGCAGCTATTGGACAGGGGGGATTAGGTTGGATGGCTACACCTTC.